These 28 T cell receptor beta chains were all obtained from the same sample, sequenced in a study of cytomegalovirus exposure and HLA in healthy donors. Generated by immunoSEQ multiplex PCR, the TCRdb table keeps only in-frame clones and is missing some. The sample has 150,000 to 200,000 clones, approximately 86% seen once; the top ten hold about 2%. Sequenced input: PBMCs. These receptors all come from a man under 40 in good health and CMV-seropositive.

In this sample, this clone turned up once. The chain combines TRBV7-2 with TRBJ2-5; D might be TRBD1 (6 bases). The CDR3 is 13 amino acids. Germline V lookup: CDR1 SGHTA, CDR2 FQGNSA. Trimming shortened V by 3 bases and J by 5 bases, and 10 bases separated the two germline ends. CDR3 nucleotides: TGTGCCAGCAGCTTCCAGGGGTGGGAGACCCAGTACTTC. Translation gives CASSFQGWETQYF.

This clone was detected only once. The chain employs TRBV5-1 and TRBJ2-3, with 12 bases that match TRBD2. The CDR3 spans 16 residues. The J segment lost 5 bases and the V segment lost 4 bases, leaving 8 bases of the junction unmatched. The germline gives CDR1 SGHRS, CDR2 YFSETQ. Here the CDR3 reads CASSPPSGGAEDTQYF. In DNA form, the CDR3 reads TGCGCCAGCAGCCCACCTAGCGGGGGGGCTGAAGATACGCAGTATTTT.

The chain uses TRBV25-1 and TRBJ1-1; 9 nucleotides line up with TRBD1. The J segment lost 2 bases and the V segment lost 3 bases, leaving 4 bases of the junction unmatched. Germline CDR1 and CDR2: MGHDK and SYGVNS. The CDR3 covers 15 residues. CDR3 DNA: TGTGCCAGCAGTGAGGGGACAGGGTCTAACACTGAAGCTTTCTTT. This translates into CASSEGTGSNTEAFF. Full variable domain (missing parts from reference TRBV25-1 and TRBJ1-1): EADIYQTPRYLVIGTGKKITLECSQTMGHDKMYWYQQDPGMELHLIHYSYGVNSTEKGDLSSESTVSRIRTEHFPLTLESARPSHTSQYLCASSEGTGSNTEAFFGQGTRLTVV.

The chain carries TRBV4-3 and TRBJ1-6; TRBD1 agrees at 12 bases. The CDR3 consists of 19 residues. Germline loops: CDR1 LGHNA, CDR2 YSLEER. The J segment lost 0 bases and the V segment lost 4 bases, leaving 7 bases of the junction unmatched. CDR3 DNA: TGCGCCAGCAGCCGAGGGACAGGGGGCGAAATCTCCTATAATTCACCCCTCCACTTT. It yields the protein CASSRGTGGEISYNSPLHF.

The chain carries TRBV5-1 and TRBJ2-1; D perhaps matches TRBD2 (6 bases). The CDR3 is 14 residues long. Trimming removed 2 bases at V and 7 bases at J, with 13 bases between. CDR1 SGHRS and CDR2 YFSETQ come from the germline V gene. CDR3 bases: TGCGCCAGCAGCTTCGGGTCAGGAGGGAATGAGCAGTTCTTC. It is translated as CASSFGSGGNEQFF.

This chain uses TRBV9 with TRBJ1-3; 7 bases match TRBD1. V lost 0 bases to trimming and J lost 4 bases; unmatched junction nucleotides: 10. Germline assignment: CDR1 SGDLS and CDR2 YYNGEE. The CDR3 runs to 17 residues. The CDR3, as DNA: TGTGCCAGCAGCGTAGGGCCCCAACAGGGGTGGGGAAACACCATATATTTT. Translation gives CASSVGPQQGWGNTIYF.

V gene TRBV4-1 combines with J gene TRBJ1-1; perhaps TRBD1 as D (6 bases). Trimming removed 4 bases from V and 1 base from J, with 13 bases in between. Germline CDR1 MGHRA, CDR2 YSYEKL. The CDR3 is made up of 15 amino acids. The CDR3 DNA sequence: TGCGCCAGCAGCCCGACGGGGGGCCAGAACACTGAAGCTTTCTTT. Residues: CASSPTGGQNTEAFF.

The CDR3 spells CASSYSEGGYGYTF. CDR3 in DNA: TGTGCCAGCAGTTACTCAGAGGGCGGCTATGGCTACACCTTC. The chain couples TRBV6-6 to TRBJ1-2; unclear D gene. Germline loops: CDR1 MNHNY, CDR2 SVGAGI (reference sequence). Trimming left V 0 bases short and J 4 bases short, with 9 bases between. The CDR3 contains 14 residues.

The V gene is TRBV21-1, the J gene TRBJ1-1. TRBV21-1 is described as a pseudogene. This CDR3 region has 16 residues. CDR3 region: CASSKGEQGGLLKAFF. The CDR3, as DNA: TGTGCCAGCAGCAAAGGGGAGCAGGGAGGACTCCTGAAGGCTTTCTTT.

The V and J genes are TRBV7-8 and TRBJ2-7, with D perhaps matching TRBD2 (5 bases). The CDR3 is 13 residues long. Trimming took off 8 bases at V and 6 bases at J, with 17 bases between the two ends. CDR1 SGHVS and CDR2 FQNEAQ come from the germline V gene. The CDR3 nucleotides read TGTGCCAGCGCGAGGGTGGGGAGATCCGAGCAGTACTTC. It yields the protein CASARVGRSEQYF.

The V and J genes are TRBV6-5 and TRBJ1-3; D is unresolved. V dropped 2 bases and J dropped 3 bases, with 8 bases sitting between them. Germline V CDR1 and CDR2: MNHEY, SVGAGI. The CDR3 has 14 amino acids. CDR3 in amino acids: CASSYTNSGNTIYF. The CDR3 DNA reads as TGTGCCAGCAGTTACACAAACAGTGGAAACACCATATATTTT.

The chain employs TRBV19 and TRBJ2-3, with D possibly matching TRBD2 (6 bases). Trimming took 8 bases from V and 1 from J, leaving 13 bases between them. Germline V lookup: CDR1 LNHDA, CDR2 SQIVND (reference sequence). The CDR3 sequence is 14 residues long. DNA of the CDR3: TGTGCCAGTCACGAATGGGGGGGCACAGATACGCAGTATTTT. This sequence encodes CASHEWGGTDTQYF.

J is TRBJ2-3 and V is TRBV27; D possibly corresponds to TRBD2 (7 bases). Germline V CDR1 and CDR2: MNHEY, SMNVEV (reference sequence). The CDR3 spans 15 residues. The V gene lost 1 base and the J gene lost 6 bases, with 14 bases spanning the gap. CDR3 amino acids: CASSLWGGPPDTQYF. The CDR3 DNA is TGTGCCAGCAGTTTATGGGGGGGGCCCCCGGATACGCAGTATTTT.

V usage is TRBV19 and J usage is TRBJ2-7; perhaps TRBD2 as D (5 bases). The V gene lost 5 bases and the J gene lost 1 base, with 12 bases spanning the gap. CDR3 length equals 14 residues. Germline V gene lookup returns CDR1 LNHDA and CDR2 SQIVND (reference sequence). CDR3 sequence (DNA): TGTGCCAGTAGTTGGGCGGGCCGATCCTACGAGCAGTACTTC. It yields the protein CASSWAGRSYEQYF.

The sample holds one count of this clone. Given a much more abundant clone one base away, this may be a read error. The V gene is TRBV11-2, the J gene TRBJ2-7; TRBD2 matches 7 bases. Germline lookup yields CDR1 SGHAT and CDR2 FQNNGV. The CDR3 is made up of 14 amino acids. V gave up 1 base and J gave up 2 bases; unmatched junction bases: 2. The CDR3 spells CASSLVRGAYEQYF. The CDR3 DNA sequence: TGTGCCAGCAGCTTAGTTCGGGGGGCCTACGAGCAGTACTTC. Combining the CDR3 with reference TRBV11-2 and TRBJ2-7 gives the whole variable domain EAGVAQSPRYKIIEKRQSVAFWCNPISGHATLYWYQQILGQGPKLLIQFQNNGVVDDSQLPKDRFSAERLKGVDSTLKIQPAKLEDSAVYLCASSLVRGAYEQYFGPGTRLTVT.

V is TRBV4-2 and J is TRBJ2-3, with TRBD2 identical over 10 bases. The CDR3 spans 19 residues. Per germline, CDR1 LGHNA and CDR2 YNFKEQ. J was trimmed by 9 bases and V by 0 bases; bases with no gene match: 18. In DNA form, the CDR3 reads TGTGCCAGCAGCCAAGATAATAGCGGGGGGTCGGTGGGCTTTACGACGCAGTATTTT. It yields the protein CASSQDNSGGSVGFTTQYF.

There are a few counts of this clone. This chain links TRBV7-6 with TRBJ2-3; D is perhaps TRBD2 (7 bases). This CDR3 is 15 amino acids long. V was cut by 5 bases and J by 2 bases, with 14 bases left in between. Germline V gene data show CDR1 as SGHVS and CDR2 as FNYEAQ. CDR3 protein: CASSPEGGLTDTQYF. CDR3 in DNA: TGTGCCAGCAGCCCCGAGGGGGGGCTCACAGATACGCAGTATTTT. Supplemented by reference TRBV7-6 and TRBJ2-3, the full variable domain reads GAGVSQSPRYKVTKRGQDVALRCDPISGHVSLYWYRQALGQGPEFLTYFNYEAQQDKSGLPNDRFSAERPEGSISTLTIQRTEQRDSAMYRCASSPEGGLTDTQYFGPGTRLTVL.

The genes are TRBV6-5 and TRBJ1-2, with D uncertain. Germline V gene lookup returns CDR1 MNHEY and CDR2 SVGAGI. V lost 5 bases and J lost 1, with 8 bases in between. This CDR3 spans 13 amino acids. The CDR3 DNA reads as TGTGCCAGCAGTCTAGGAGTTAACTATGGCTACACCTTC. It is translated as CASSLGVNYGYTF.

A single count supports this clone. The chain carries TRBV7-9 and TRBJ1-1, with a weak D call TRBD1 (6 bases). CDR1 SEHNR and CDR2 FQNEAQ come from the germline V gene (reference sequence). Trimming removed 5 bases from V and 1 base from J, with 20 bases in between. The CDR3 has 17 residues. The CDR3 region has the DNA TGTGCCAGCAGCCCGACGGGGACACCCCTATGGAACACTGAAGCTTTCTTT. It is translated as CASSPTGTPLWNTEAFF.

This chain connects TRBV18 to TRBJ2-7; TRBD1 matches at 7 bases. Trimming took 0 bases from V and 2 from J; bases not matched to a gene: 7. The length of the CDR3 is 16 residues. CDR1 is KGHSH, CDR2 LQKENI, per germline. The CDR3 sequence: CASSPPDRIGAYEQYF. The CDR3 DNA follows: TGTGCCAGCTCACCACCGGACAGGATAGGGGCCTACGAGCAGTACTTC.

This clone was recorded a few times. The CDR3 protein is CASSSTDRENSPLHF. CDR3 nucleotide sequence: TGTGCCAGCAGCTCCACGGACAGGGAGAATTCACCCCTCCACTTT. The chain combines TRBV11-3 with TRBJ1-6; 8 nucleotides align to TRBD1. CDR3 length: 15 amino acids. Germline CDR1 is SGHNT and CDR2 is YENEEA. Trimming cost V 4 bases and J 7 bases; bases outside gene matches: 6.

The chain has TRBV19 and TRBJ2-1, with TRBD2 matching over 10 bases. CDR1 LNHDA and CDR2 SQIVND come from the germline V gene (reference sequence). J gave up 9 bases and V 5 bases, and 10 bases lay outside the gene matches. This CDR3 is built from 15 residues. CDR3 loop: CASSLSAGGPVEQFF. CDR3 sequence (DNA): TGTGCCAGTAGTCTCTCAGCGGGGGGGCCCGTTGAGCAGTTCTTC.

CDR3 coding DNA: TGTGCCAGCAGACGACTAGCGGGGGGAAAGGACGAGCAGTACTTC. Translating gives CASRRLAGGKDEQYF. The J gene is TRBJ2-7, the V gene TRBV7-2; 13 bases align to TRBD2. The V segment lost 6 bases and the J segment 5 bases; nucleotides outside the gene matches: 7. The germline gives CDR1 SGHTA, CDR2 FQGNSA. The CDR3 has 15 amino acids.

The chain carries TRBV7-9 and TRBJ1-2; D may be TRBD1 (6 bases). With 6 bases removed from V and 7 bases from J, the gap between germline ends came to 9 bases. CDR1 is SEHNR, CDR2 FQNEAQ, per germline (reference sequence). This CDR3 has 11 amino acids. The DNA of the CDR3 is TGTGCCAGCAGGACAGGTCCTGGCTACACCTTC. Its protein is CASRTGPGYTF.

The chain links TRBV19 to TRBJ1-1, with D uncertain. Germline V gene lookup returns CDR1 LNHDA and CDR2 SQIVND (reference sequence). V lost 1 base, J lost 0 bases, and 6 bases lay in between. The CDR3 has 14 residues. The CDR3 loop reads CASSIGGVNTEAFF. CDR3 DNA: TGTGCCAGTAGTATAGGCGGGGTGAACACTGAAGCTTTCTTT.

V and J are TRBV6-5 and TRBJ1-5; 8 bases align to TRBD1. J lost 0 bases, V lost 6 bases, and 4 bases had no gene match. The CDR3 length is 15 residues. Germline V lookup: CDR1 MNHEY, CDR2 SVGAGI. CDR3 DNA sequence: TGTGCCAGCAGGGGGACAGGTTATAGCAATCAGCCCCAGCATTTT. This codes for CASRGTGYSNQPQHF.

J is TRBJ2-7 and V is TRBV27, with D tentatively TRBD2 (7 bases). This CDR3 is built from 14 residues. From germline, CDR1 is MNHEY and CDR2 SMNVEV (reference sequence). Deletions cut 5 bases from V and 3 bases from J, with 14 bases between. The CDR3 loop reads CASSEGRGGYEQYF. The CDR3 DNA is TGTGCCAGCAGTGAGGGGAGGGGGGGCTACGAGCAGTACTTC.

Here the CDR3 reads CASSTGQAGNQPQHF. CDR3 sequence (DNA): TGTGCCAGTAGTACCGGACAGGCTGGCAATCAGCCCCAGCATTTT. The V call is TRBV19, the J call TRBJ1-5, with 7 bases lining up with TRBD1. Germline CDR1 is LNHDA and CDR2 is SQIVND (reference sequence). The CDR3 is made up of 15 amino acids. With V trimmed by 4 bases and J by 2 bases, 5 bases remained unmatched.